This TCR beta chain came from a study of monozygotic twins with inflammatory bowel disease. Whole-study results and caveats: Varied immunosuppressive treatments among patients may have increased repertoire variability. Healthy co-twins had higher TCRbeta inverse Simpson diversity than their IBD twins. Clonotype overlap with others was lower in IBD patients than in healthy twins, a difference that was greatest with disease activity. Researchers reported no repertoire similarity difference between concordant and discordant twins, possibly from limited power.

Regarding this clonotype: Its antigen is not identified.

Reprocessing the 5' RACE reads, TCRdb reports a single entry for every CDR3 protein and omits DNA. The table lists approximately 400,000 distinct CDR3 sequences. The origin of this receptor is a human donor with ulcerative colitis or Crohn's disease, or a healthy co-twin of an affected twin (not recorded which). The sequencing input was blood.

This CDR3 reads CASSYPLGEGTDTQYF. V gene TRBV5-4 combines with J gene TRBJ2-3; as DNA is missing, the TRBD1 call by TCRdb cannot be tested. The CDR3 covers 16 residues. CDR1 SGHNT and CDR2 YYREEE come from the germline V gene (reference sequence).